This T cell receptor beta chain is drawn from a study of blood T cells in healthy people across ages. This clonotype has only a few counts. Primed by a sample-barcoded 5' primer and a J-beta primer mix, a second PCR proceeded for about 6 to 11 cycles. TCRdb ran MiXCR on the 5' RACE reads and lists one entry per CDR3 protein. The sample holds about 1.7 million distinct CDR3 sequences, 25% to 30% seen once. The CDR3 is made up of 14 amino acids. The V end lost 7 bases, the J end lost 3 bases, and 18 bases lay between the germline ends. Germline CDR1 is SQVTM and CDR2 is ANQGSEA. V and J are TRBV29-1 and TRBJ1-1; D gene ambiguous. The TCR sequence derives from a woman in her thirties in good health. The sample comprised blood. The CDR3 nucleotides read TGCAGCGCTTCCGTTGGATTGAGGGACACTGAAGCTTTCTTT. Its translation: CSASVGLRDTEAFF.